Presented here are 26 T cell receptor beta chains from one specimen sequenced in a study of cytomegalovirus exposure and HLA in healthy donors (dated by TCRdb to 2016 to 2017). The library was built by means of the immunoSEQ multiplex PCR assay. For the multiplex PCR, a mixture combining 60 forward primers for TCR Vbeta segments and 13 reverse primers for TCR Jbeta segments was used. TCRdb took over this immuneACCESS table, retaining in-frame rearrangements with V and J assigned. Such tables are incomplete; in checked studies, under half of the missing clones stem from an unresolved V gene, and the remainder is unexplained. Within this sample are over 150,000 clones, with roughly four fifths of them counted one time only. Jointly, the top ten make up roughly a tenth of the sample. Sample: PBMCs. These receptors originate from a man in his forties or fifties in good health and CMV-seropositive.

The rearrangement joins TRBV6-5 to TRBJ1-3, with a possible D match to TRBD1 (5 bases). In germline, CDR1 is MNHEY, CDR2 SVGAGI. V lost 2 bases, J lost 2 bases, and 7 bases lay in between. The CDR3 length is 14 residues. CDR3 nucleotides: TGTGCCAGCAGTTACGGGGCAGCTGGAAACACCATATATTTT. It encodes CASSYGAAGNTIYF.

This clone was detected only a few times. V is TRBV7-2 and J is TRBJ1-2, with 7 bases that match TRBD1. CDR1 is SGHTA, CDR2 FQGNSA, per germline. The V and J ends lost 1 base and 3 bases, in that order; junction bases with no gene match: 2. The CDR3 spans 14 residues. CDR3 sequence: CASSLVRGDYGYTF. The CDR3 nucleotides are TGTGCCAGCAGCTTAGTCAGGGGGGACTATGGCTACACCTTC.

The chain couples TRBV28 to TRBJ2-5; 9 nucleotides line up with TRBD1. Per germline, CDR1 MDHEN and CDR2 SYDVKM. Unmatched junction bases numbered 6, after V lost 1 base and J lost 3 bases. This CDR3 is built from 16 residues. The CDR3: CASSLLGQGTKETQYF. The CDR3 coding sequence is TGTGCCAGCAGTTTATTGGGACAGGGAACAAAAGAGACCCAGTACTTC.

This rearrangement joins TRBV4-1 to TRBJ2-7; 8 bases match TRBD1. Germline V gives CDR1 MGHRA, CDR2 YSYEKL. The ends lost 1 base at V and 2 bases at J; junction bases unmatched: 4. The CDR3 extends over 15 amino acids. Written as DNA, the CDR3 is TGCGCCAGCAGCCAAGGGACAGGGAGGACCTACGAGCAGTACTTC. Residues: CASSQGTGRTYEQYF.

Only one count was recorded for this clone. This sequence joins TRBV28 and TRBJ2-7; 9 nucleotides line up with TRBD1. CDR1 MDHEN and CDR2 SYDVKM come from the germline V gene. The CDR3 extends over 16 amino acids. V trimming: 4 bases; J trimming: 1 base; junction bases outside the gene matches: 8. CDR3: CASSSSGTGISYEQYF. The CDR3 DNA reads as TGTGCCAGCAGTTCATCCGGGACAGGGATTTCCTACGAGCAGTACTTC.

V usage is TRBV28 and J usage is TRBJ2-7, with D perhaps matching TRBD1 (5 bases). V was cut by 4 bases and J by 0 bases, with 13 bases left in between. The length of the CDR3 is 15 residues. CDR1 is MDHEN and CDR2 is SYDVKM in the germline V gene. CDR3 in amino acids: CASSSQGFSSYEQYF. CDR3 in DNA: TGTGCCAGCAGTTCCCAGGGCTTTAGCTCCTACGAGCAGTACTTC.

The V gene is TRBV7-9, the J gene TRBJ2-5; TRBD1 is a possible D gene (5 bases). The end of the DNA fits TRBJ2-7 better, so the J call may be wrong. CDR3 length: 13 amino acids. CDR1 is SEHNR, CDR2 FQNEAQ, per germline (reference sequence). CDR3 sequence (DNA): TGTGCCAGCAGCTCGCCAGGGTTCTACGAGCAGTACTTC. Protein sequence: CASSSPGFYEQYF.

This clone was recorded once. The chain recombines TRBV11-2 with TRBJ1-2; TRBD1 matches 7 bases. V shed 5 bases, J shed 5 bases, and the junction held 17 bases outside the gene matches. Germline V gene lookup returns CDR1 SGHAT and CDR2 FQNNGV. The CDR3 has 17 residues. CDR3 amino acids: CASSLATGHLRGYGYTF. The CDR3, as DNA: TGTGCCAGCAGCCTGGCGACAGGGCACTTGAGGGGATATGGCTACACCTTC. Full variable domain (missing parts from reference TRBV11-2 and TRBJ1-2): EAGVAQSPRYKIIEKRQSVAFWCNPISGHATLYWYQQILGQGPKLLIQFQNNGVVDDSQLPKDRFSAERLKGVDSTLKIQPAKLEDSAVYLCASSLATGHLRGYGYTFGSGTRLTVV.

The CDR3 nucleotides read TGTGCCACCAGCGCCCGTAGGGGAAATAGCAATCAGCCCCAGCATTTT. Its translation is CATSARRGNSNQPQHF. The V call is TRBV15, the J call TRBJ1-5, with a possible D match to TRBD1 (5 bases). The CDR3 spans 16 residues. The germline V and J ends were trimmed by 5 bases and 0 bases, with 14 bases remaining between them. In germline, CDR1 is LNHNV, CDR2 YYDKDF (reference sequence).

This clone was counted a few times. The chain combines TRBV14 with TRBJ2-1, with D tentatively TRBD2 (6 bases). This CDR3 is built from 16 residues. Germline-derived CDR1 and CDR2 are SGHDN and FVKESK. Deletions cut 4 bases from V and 0 bases from J, with 13 bases between. In DNA, the CDR3 is TGTGCCAGCAGCCCCATTGGGGGGAGCTCCTACAATGAGCAGTTCTTC. Translated: CASSPIGGSSYNEQFF. The full variable domain, completed using reference TRBV14 and TRBJ2-1, is EAGVTQFPSHSVIEKGQTVTLRCDPISGHDNLYWYRRVMGKEIKFLLHFVKESKQDESGMPNNRFLAERTGGTYSTLKVQPAELEDSGVYFCASSPIGGSSYNEQFFGPGTRLTVL.

This clone was seen a single time. V usage is TRBV7-9 and J usage is TRBJ1-2, with TRBD1 matching 7 bases. The trim removed 3 bases at V and 6 bases at J, leaving 7 bases unmatched. This CDR3 is built from 14 residues. Germline V gene lookup returns CDR1 SEHNR and CDR2 FQNEAQ (reference sequence). Written as DNA, the CDR3 is TGTGCCAGCAGCTTGATGACAGGGTCTCATGGCTACACCTTC. Its protein is CASSLMTGSHGYTF.

V is TRBV28 and J is TRBJ1-5, with D uncertain. V lost 6 bases and J lost 0, with 12 bases in between. The CDR3 loop spans 15 amino acids. CDR1 and CDR2 from the germline V gene are MDHEN and SYDVKM. The CDR3 sequence: CASSLTSSSNQPQHF. The CDR3, as DNA: TGTGCCAGCAGCCTTACCTCGAGTAGCAATCAGCCCCAGCATTTT.

This clone has a handful of counts. The DNA of the CDR3 is TGTGCCATCAGCCTTGCAACCGGGACTCTAGCCGGTGGAGATACGCAGTATTTT. Residues: CAISLATGTLAGGDTQYF. The chain joins TRBV10-3 to TRBJ2-3, with D perhaps matching TRBD2 (6 bases). The CDR3 is made up of 18 amino acids. Trimming left V 6 bases short and J 5 bases short, with 27 bases between. The germline V gene encodes CDR1 ENHRY and CDR2 SYGVKD.

The chain links TRBV15 to TRBJ2-5, with D hard to call. The germline CDR1 and CDR2 sequences are LNHNV and YYDKDF (reference sequence). V was trimmed by 0 bases and J by 4 bases, leaving 9 bases between them. The length of the CDR3 is 14 residues. CDR3 sequence: CATSRDLTGETQYF. CDR3 DNA sequence: TGTGCCACCAGCAGAGATTTAACTGGAGAGACCCAGTACTTC.

This chain uses TRBV28 with TRBJ1-2; D perhaps matches TRBD1 (5 bases). CDR1 and CDR2 from the germline V gene are MDHEN and SYDVKM. V gave up 6 bases and J gave up 0 bases, with 26 bases separating them. The CDR3 is 19 amino acids. The CDR3 DNA reads as TGTGCCAGCAGCTCCCCGGGGGTGGGGCGCTTTCACGCTAACTATGGCTACACCTTC. Protein sequence: CASSSPGVGRFHANYGYTF.

V usage is TRBV7-9 and J usage is TRBJ1-4, with D perhaps matching TRBD1 (5 bases). The CDR3 covers 16 residues. The V gene's germline CDR1 is SEHNR and CDR2 FQNEAQ (reference sequence). The V end lost 5 bases, the J end lost 3 bases, and 16 bases lay between the germline ends. The CDR3 loop reads CASSRAAGPPNEKLFF. DNA for the CDR3: TGTGCCAGCAGCCGAGCGGCGGGGCCGCCTAATGAAAAACTGTTTTTT.

The chain links TRBV5-5 to TRBJ1-5; 9 bases fit TRBD1. The V segment lost 3 bases and the J segment 3 bases; nucleotides outside the gene matches: 10. This CDR3 region has 17 residues. CDR1 and CDR2 from the germline V gene are SGHKS and YYEKEE (reference sequence). CDR3 DNA sequence: TGTGCCAGCAGCTCTCCGCGGACAGGGGCAGTCAATCAGCCCCAGCATTTT. Translated, it gives CASSSPRTGAVNQPQHF.

This rearrangement joins TRBV29-1 to TRBJ2-1; the match to TRBD1 covers 7 bases. CDR1 is SQVTM, CDR2 ANQGSEA, per germline. The CDR3 is made up of 14 amino acids. Unmatched junction bases numbered 5, after V lost 4 bases and J lost 2 bases. The CDR3 protein is CSVVGQGAYNEQFF. As DNA, the CDR3 is TGCAGCGTTGTGGGGCAGGGGGCCTACAATGAGCAGTTCTTC.

The J gene is TRBJ1-4, the V gene TRBV5-1; D may be TRBD1 (6 bases). The germline CDR1 and CDR2 sequences are SGHRS and YFSETQ. The CDR3 is 14 amino acids. The germline V and J ends were trimmed by 0 bases and 6 bases, with 9 bases remaining between them. The CDR3 loop reads CASSLVGGDEKLFF. The CDR3 coding sequence is TGCGCCAGCAGCTTGGTAGGGGGTGATGAAAAACTGTTTTTT. Supplemented by reference TRBV5-1 and TRBJ1-4, the full variable domain reads KAGVTQTPRYLIKTRGQQVTLSCSPISGHRSVSWYQQTPGQGLQFLFEYFSETQRNKGNFPGRFSGRQFSNSRSEMNVSTLELGDSALYLCASSLVGGDEKLFFGSGTQLSVL.

The V gene is TRBV7-9, the J gene TRBJ1-2, with D unresolved. CDR1 is SEHNR, CDR2 FQNEAQ, per germline (reference sequence). The CDR3 consists of 12 residues. V gave up 5 bases and J gave up 2 bases, with 6 bases separating them. The CDR3 coding sequence is TGTGCCAGCAGCCAGACAAACTATGGCTACACCTTC. It translates to CASSQTNYGYTF.

The V gene is TRBV19, the J gene TRBJ1-2, with 8 positions matching TRBD1. The CDR3 is 14 residues long. The J segment lost 8 bases and the V segment lost 5 bases, leaving 10 bases of the junction unmatched. CDR1 and CDR2 from the germline V gene are LNHDA and SQIVND (reference sequence). CDR3 sequence reads: CASSPPDREGGYTF. For the CDR3, the DNA is TGTGCCAGTAGTCCCCCGGACAGGGAAGGAGGCTACACCTTC.

V usage is TRBV4-2 and J usage is TRBJ2-7; TRBD2 matches at 14 bases. This CDR3 has 18 amino acids. V gave up 4 bases and J gave up 0 bases; unmatched junction bases: 8. From germline, CDR1 is LGHNA and CDR2 YNFKEQ. CDR3 residues: CASSRRTSGGSDSYEQYF. In DNA form, the CDR3 reads TGTGCCAGCAGCCGCAGGACTAGCGGGGGGTCCGACTCCTACGAGCAGTACTTC.

This clone came up a few times. The chain links TRBV7-9 to TRBJ2-3, with a weak D call TRBD1 (6 bases). Germline CDR1 is SEHNR and CDR2 is FQNEAQ (reference sequence). Trimming left V 8 bases short and J 4 bases short, with 19 bases between. The length of the CDR3 is 15 residues. Written as DNA, the CDR3 is TGTGCCAGCGGCCTTGGGACATACAACTCAGATACGCAGTATTTT. It yields the protein CASGLGTYNSDTQYF.

The chain recombines TRBV19 with TRBJ2-7; 7 positions agree with TRBD1. Germline CDR1 LNHDA, CDR2 SQIVND (reference sequence). The CDR3 contains 16 residues. J lost 5 bases, V lost 6 bases, and 16 bases had no gene match. The chain's CDR3 is CASSPVGTAKGHEQYF. The CDR3 DNA reads as TGTGCCAGTAGCCCCGTGGGGACAGCCAAAGGTCACGAGCAGTACTTC.

The chain employs TRBV7-9 and TRBJ2-1, with 15 bases matching TRBD2. J was trimmed by 0 bases and V by 4 bases; bases with no gene match: 7. The CDR3 is 19 amino acids. Germline assignment: CDR1 SEHNR and CDR2 FQNEAQ (reference sequence). In DNA form, the CDR3 reads TGTGCCAGCAGCTCCTGGACTAGCGGGAGGGGGAGCTCCTACAATGAGCAGTTCTTC. Amino acid sequence: CASSSWTSGRGSSYNEQFF.

J is TRBJ2-7 and V is TRBV18; 11 bases agree with TRBD1. After removal of 4 bases from V and 5 bases from J, the junction contained 4 bases not matched to a gene. Germline assignment: CDR1 KGHSH and CDR2 LQKENI. The CDR3 spans 14 residues. As DNA, the CDR3 is TGTGCCAGCTCACGGGACAGGGGGACCCACGAGCAGTACTTC. It is translated as CASSRDRGTHEQYF.